The TCR beta chain under discussion was sequenced for a study of shared clonotypes between healthy human individuals. Per sorted-subset replicate PCR, input was approximately 180 ng DNA, representing tens of thousands of T cell genomes. Libraries were prepared by immunoSEQ multiplex PCR; TCRdb keeps only in-frame clonotypes and omits some of them. Counted here are over a million clones, more than 65% occurring once; the ten biggest clones make up about 1.5%. This clone was seen only once. After removal of 6 bases from V and 2 bases from J, the junction contained 5 bases not matched to a gene. Germline V gives CDR1 SGHRS, CDR2 YFSETQ. The CDR3 is 14 amino acids.

Material for sequencing was memory CD4+ T cells sorted from blood. Regarding subset: CD45RA-negative fraction. The chain is built from TRBV5-1 and TRBJ2-3, with 8 bases aligning to TRBD2. The clonotype comes from a young man in good health. Written as DNA, the CDR3 is TGCGCCAGCAAAGTAGCGGGGCCCACAGATACGCAGTATTTT. It encodes CASKVAGPTDTQYF.